The present T cell receptor (beta chain) was sequenced within a study of cytomegalovirus exposure and HLA in healthy donors. On the study more broadly: There were approximately 400 genotyped donors. Of these, 81% fell in the genetic ancestry cluster associated with self-reported Caucasian donors.

The CDR3 consists of 13 residues. Trimming left V 2 bases short and J 5 bases short, with 8 bases between. Germline loops: CDR1 SGHTA, CDR2 FQGNSA. Primers for the PCR totalled 60 Vbeta and 13 Jbeta. Some clones are missing from TCRdb's copy, which holds only in-frame ones; the method was immunoSEQ multiplex PCR. This table holds 180,000 or so clones, around 76% found once. The chain employs TRBV7-2 and TRBJ2-3; D might be TRBD2 (5 bases). This clonotype was obtained from a man in his forties in good health and CMV-seronegative. Sequencing was done on a sample of PBMCs. CDR3 nucleotides: TGTGCCAGCAGCTTAAACGGGAAAGATACGCAGTATTTT. Its protein product is CASSLNGKDTQYF.